This T cell receptor (beta chain) was retrieved from a study of blood T cell repertoires in COVID-19. Study summary: The cDNA or gDNA used as material had been derived from T cells, B-cell-depleted T cells, or PBMCs.

Libraries were prepared by immunoSEQ multiplex PCR; TCRdb keeps only in-frame clonotypes and omits some of them. The sample records about 230,000 clones, approximately 90% being singletons. This clone occurred once. The receptor comes from a man aged 30 to 39 with COVID-19, enrolled during active disease. The specimen was peripheral blood.

The CDR3 coding sequence is TGTGCCAGCAGGTGGGACTACCTTTCCCACGAGCAGTACTTC. Protein: CASRWDYLSHEQYF. The chain carries TRBV6-5 and TRBJ2-7; 7 bases fit TRBD2. The CDR3 is 14 amino acids. Per the germline V gene, CDR1 is MNHEY and CDR2 is SVGAGI. After removal of 6 bases from V and 5 bases from J, the junction contained 10 bases not matched to a gene.